Listed below are T cell receptor beta chains from one sample, sequenced in a study of shared clonotypes between healthy human individuals. Some clones are missing from TCRdb's copy, which holds only in-frame ones; the method was immunoSEQ multiplex PCR. This table has over a million clones, approximately 97% appearing once. The sample comprised naive CD4+ T cells sorted from blood. These receptors all come from a man under 40 in good health. The CDR3 runs from the conserved cysteine through the conserved F or W. A D gene is named only where the DNA matches it firmly. Only part of the rows carry a size: once, few, many, or a class if the clone is expanded.

j_gene: TRBJ2-4
v_gene: TRBV9
d_gene: NA
abundance: once
CDR3nt: TGTGCCAGCAGCCCAGCCTTCTCTCTAGCCAAAAACATTCAGTACTTC
CDR3aa: CASSPAFSLAKNIQYF

j_gene: TRBJ2-2
v_gene: TRBV21-1
d_gene: NA
abundance: NA
CDR3nt: TGTGCCAGCAGCATGCCAGCGGGAGGGCGGATAAGCGGGGAGCTGTTTTTT
CDR3aa: CASSMPAGGRISGELFF

j_gene: TRBJ2-7
v_gene: TRBV7-9
d_gene: TRBD1
abundance: NA
CDR3nt: TGTGCCAGCAGCTTATTCCGGGACAGGGGGATCTACGAGCAGTACTTC
CDR3aa: CASSLFRDRGIYEQYF

j_gene: TRBJ1-1
v_gene: TRBV9
d_gene: NA
abundance: NA
CDR3nt: TGTGCCAGCAGCGTAGTAGTAGGCGCTGAAGCTTTCTTT
CDR3aa: CASSVVVGAEAFF

j_gene: TRBJ2-5
v_gene: TRBV28
d_gene: NA
abundance: NA
CDR3nt: TGTGCCAGCAGGAGTTCCCGTGGGTCAGAGACCCAGTACTTC
CDR3aa: CASRSSRGSETQYF

j_gene: TRBJ2-7
v_gene: TRBV6-5
d_gene: NA
abundance: NA
CDR3nt: TGTGCCAGCAGTTATAGCAGGTATAGCTCCTACGAGCAGTACTTC
CDR3aa: CASSYSRYSSYEQYF

j_gene: TRBJ1-1
v_gene: TRBV7-6
d_gene: NA
abundance: NA
CDR3nt: TGTGCCAGCAGCTTTTCGGTCGGGGGCACTGAAGCTTTCTTT
CDR3aa: CASSFSVGGTEAFF

j_gene: TRBJ2-1
v_gene: TRBV19
d_gene: TRBD2
abundance: NA
CDR3nt: TGTGCCAGTAACCGACTAGCGGGAGGGCCTCGGAATGAGCAGTTCTTC
CDR3aa: CASNRLAGGPRNEQFF

j_gene: TRBJ2-7
v_gene: TRBV6-6
d_gene: TRBD1
abundance: NA
CDR3nt: TGTGCCAGCAGTGACACCGGGACAGGGCGATCCGAGCAGTACTTC
CDR3aa: CASSDTGTGRSEQYF

j_gene: TRBJ1-5
v_gene: TRBV6-1
d_gene: NA
abundance: NA
CDR3nt: TGTGCCAGCAGTGCTTTTAGGATTGGACAGCCGGATAGCAATCAGCCCCAGCATTTT
CDR3aa: CASSAFRIGQPDSNQPQHF

j_gene: TRBJ1-1
v_gene: TRBV30
d_gene: NA
abundance: once
CDR3nt: TGTGCCTGGAGTGTTCTAGACAGGCCGAAGCGGGGGGCTTTCTTT
CDR3aa: CAWSVLDRPKRGAFF

j_gene: TRBJ2-1
v_gene: TRBV18
d_gene: NA
abundance: NA
CDR3nt: TGTGCCAGCTCACCCACCGGGGGCTCCTACAATGAGCAGTTCTTC
CDR3aa: CASSPTGGSYNEQFF

j_gene: TRBJ1-5
v_gene: TRBV7-9
d_gene: NA
abundance: NA
CDR3nt: TGTGCCAGCAGCTTAAGCGGGGGGTCGGGTCAGCCCCAGCATTTT
CDR3aa: CASSLSGGSGQPQHF

j_gene: TRBJ1-1
v_gene: TRBV5-6
d_gene: NA
abundance: NA
CDR3nt: TGTGCCAGCAGCTTGGCAGGAACAGCCCTGGGCACTGAAGCTTTCTTT
CDR3aa: CASSLAGTALGTEAFF

j_gene: TRBJ2-6
v_gene: TRBV27
d_gene: NA
abundance: NA
CDR3nt: TGTGCCAGCAGTTTAAGTGTTTGGGCCAGAACAATCTCTGGGGCCAACGTCCTGACTTTC
CDR3aa: CASSLSVWARTISGANVLTF

j_gene: TRBJ2-7
v_gene: TRBV28
d_gene: NA
abundance: NA
CDR3nt: TGTGCCAGCAGGCCATCAGGCAGCTCCTACGAGCAGTACTTC
CDR3aa: CASRPSGSSYEQYF